This T cell receptor beta chain was sequenced for a study of T cell changes during pregnancy in multiple sclerosis (dated by TCRdb to the late 2010s). With regard to the full study: In women with multiple sclerosis, the researchers looked at how the T cell repertoire shifted as pregnancy progressed.

Library preparation used the immunoSEQ multiplex PCR assay. The table was pulled from immuneACCESS by TCRdb, which kept in-frame rearrangements only. Such tables lose some clones; where checked, under half of the loss comes from unresolved V genes, and the rest has no known cause. The sample profile shows approximately 41,000 clones; less than 95% of them were found once. The ten largest clones take up approximately 9.1% of the sample. V sheds 0 bases and J sheds 4 bases, leaving 9 bases between their ends. The CDR3 contains 14 residues, cysteine and phenylalanine counted. Only CDR3 DNA is held: 42 bases, read in frame from base 1. From a lookup of the germline V gene, CDR1 and CDR2 are SGHDN and FVKESK. Turning to this clone: Its antigen remains unidentified. No much larger clone is present one base from it, and per-base qualities are unavailable.

Sequences were derived from CD8+ T cells from peripheral blood mononuclear cells, sampled in the first trimester of pregnancy. Rearrangement joined TRBV14 to TRBJ2-5; 6 matching bases give a weak D call of TRBD2. This sequence originates from a female donor with multiple sclerosis, enrolled in a pregnancy study. This receptor has the CDR3 CASSQERRVETQYF. In nucleotide form, the sequence is TGTGCCAGCAGCCAAGAGAGGAGGGTAGAGACCCAGTACTTC.